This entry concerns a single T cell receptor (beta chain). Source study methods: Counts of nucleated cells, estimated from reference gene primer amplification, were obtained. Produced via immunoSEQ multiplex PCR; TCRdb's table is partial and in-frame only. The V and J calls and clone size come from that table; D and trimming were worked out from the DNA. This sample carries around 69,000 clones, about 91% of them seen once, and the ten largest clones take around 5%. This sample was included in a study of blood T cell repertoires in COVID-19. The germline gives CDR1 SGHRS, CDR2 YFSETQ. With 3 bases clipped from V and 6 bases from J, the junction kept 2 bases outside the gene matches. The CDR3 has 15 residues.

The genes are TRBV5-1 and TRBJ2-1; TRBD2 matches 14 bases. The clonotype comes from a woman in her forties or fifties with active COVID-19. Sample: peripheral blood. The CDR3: CASSSGTSGSNEQFF. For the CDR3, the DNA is TGCGCCAGCAGCTCCGGGACTAGCGGGAGCAATGAGCAGTTCTTC.